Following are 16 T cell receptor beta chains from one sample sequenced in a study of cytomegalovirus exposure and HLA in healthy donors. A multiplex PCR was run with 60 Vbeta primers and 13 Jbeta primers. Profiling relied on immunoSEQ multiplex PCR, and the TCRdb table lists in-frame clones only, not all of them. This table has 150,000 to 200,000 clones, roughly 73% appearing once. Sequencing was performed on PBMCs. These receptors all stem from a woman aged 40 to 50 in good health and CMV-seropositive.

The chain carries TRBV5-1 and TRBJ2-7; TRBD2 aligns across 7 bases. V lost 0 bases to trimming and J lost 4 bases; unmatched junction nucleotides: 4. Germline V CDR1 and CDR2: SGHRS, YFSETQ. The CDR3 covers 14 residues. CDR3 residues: CASSLGGREYEQYF. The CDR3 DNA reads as TGCGCCAGCAGCTTGGGAGGGCGGGAGTACGAGCAGTACTTC.

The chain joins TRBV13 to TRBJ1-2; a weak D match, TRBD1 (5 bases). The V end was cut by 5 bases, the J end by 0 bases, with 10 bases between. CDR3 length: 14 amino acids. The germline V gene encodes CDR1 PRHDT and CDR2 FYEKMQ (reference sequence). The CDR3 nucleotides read TGTGCCAGCAGCCCAGGACACGCTAACTATGGCTACACCTTC. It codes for CASSPGHANYGYTF.

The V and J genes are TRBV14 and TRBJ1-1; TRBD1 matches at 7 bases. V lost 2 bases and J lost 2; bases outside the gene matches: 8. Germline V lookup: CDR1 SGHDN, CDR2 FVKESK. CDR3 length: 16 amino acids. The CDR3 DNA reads TGTGCCAGCAGCCAAAACAGGGGTTTCCCAAACACTGAAGCTTTCTTT. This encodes CASSQNRGFPNTEAFF. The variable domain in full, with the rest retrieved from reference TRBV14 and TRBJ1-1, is EAGVTQFPSHSVIEKGQTVTLRCDPISGHDNLYWYRRVMGKEIKFLLHFVKESKQDESGMPNNRFLAERTGGTYSTLKVQPAELEDSGVYFCASSQNRGFPNTEAFFGQGTRLTVV.

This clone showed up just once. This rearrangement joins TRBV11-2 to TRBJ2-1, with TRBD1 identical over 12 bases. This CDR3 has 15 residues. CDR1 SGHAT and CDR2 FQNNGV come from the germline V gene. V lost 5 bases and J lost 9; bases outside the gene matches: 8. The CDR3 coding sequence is TGTGCCAGCAGCCCGGGACAGGGGGCGCTGTTTGAGCAGTTCTTC. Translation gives CASSPGQGALFEQFF.

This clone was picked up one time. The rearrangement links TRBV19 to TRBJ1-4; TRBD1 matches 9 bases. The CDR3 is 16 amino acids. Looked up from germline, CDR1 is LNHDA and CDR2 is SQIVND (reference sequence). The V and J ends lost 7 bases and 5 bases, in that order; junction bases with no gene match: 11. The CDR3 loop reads CASTQMSGTGNEKLFF. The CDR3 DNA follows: TGTGCCAGTACCCAGATGTCCGGGACAGGGAATGAAAAACTGTTTTTT.

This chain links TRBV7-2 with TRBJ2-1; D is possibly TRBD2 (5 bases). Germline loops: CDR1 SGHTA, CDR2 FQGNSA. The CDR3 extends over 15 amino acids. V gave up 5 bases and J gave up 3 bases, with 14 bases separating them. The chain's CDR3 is CASSLPRRDYNEQFF. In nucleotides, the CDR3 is TGTGCCAGCAGCCTTCCTAGACGGGACTACAATGAGCAGTTCTTC.

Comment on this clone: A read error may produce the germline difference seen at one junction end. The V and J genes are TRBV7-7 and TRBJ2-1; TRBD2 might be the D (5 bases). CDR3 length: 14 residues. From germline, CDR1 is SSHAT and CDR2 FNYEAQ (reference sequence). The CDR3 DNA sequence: TGTGCTAGCAGCTTAGCGAGAGACGGGAATGAGCAGTTCTTC. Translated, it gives CASSLARDGNEQFF.

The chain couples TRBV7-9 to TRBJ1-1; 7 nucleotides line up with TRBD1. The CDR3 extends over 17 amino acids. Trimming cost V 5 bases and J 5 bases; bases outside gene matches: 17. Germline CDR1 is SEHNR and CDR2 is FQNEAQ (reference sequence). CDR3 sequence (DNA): TGTGCCAGCAGCCGACCGACAGGGAGGCTGTATAGTACTGAAGCTTTCTTT. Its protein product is CASSRPTGRLYSTEAFF.

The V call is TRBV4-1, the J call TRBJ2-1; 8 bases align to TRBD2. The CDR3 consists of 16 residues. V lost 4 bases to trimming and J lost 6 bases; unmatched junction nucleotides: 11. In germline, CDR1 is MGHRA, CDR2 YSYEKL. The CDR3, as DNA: TGCGCCAGCAGCCCTAACCCGGGAGGGCCGGGCAATGAGCAGTTCTTC. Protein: CASSPNPGGPGNEQFF.

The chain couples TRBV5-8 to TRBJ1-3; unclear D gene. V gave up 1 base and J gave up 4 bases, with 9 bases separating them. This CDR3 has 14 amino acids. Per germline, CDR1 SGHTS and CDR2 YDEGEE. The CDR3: CASSLLRFGNTIYF. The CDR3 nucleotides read TGTGCCAGCAGCTTGCTACGGTTCGGAAACACCATATATTTT.

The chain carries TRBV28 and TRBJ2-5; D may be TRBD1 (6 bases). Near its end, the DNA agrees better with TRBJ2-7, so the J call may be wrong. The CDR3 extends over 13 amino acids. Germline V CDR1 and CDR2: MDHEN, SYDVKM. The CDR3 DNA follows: TGTGCCAGCAGAAGCAGGGGTAGGCGCGAGCAGTACTTC. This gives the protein CASRSRGRREQYF.

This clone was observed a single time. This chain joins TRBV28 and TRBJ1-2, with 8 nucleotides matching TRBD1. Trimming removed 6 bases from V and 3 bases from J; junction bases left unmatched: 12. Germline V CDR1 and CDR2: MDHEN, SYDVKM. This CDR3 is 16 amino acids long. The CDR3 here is CASRPTGGWRDYGYTF. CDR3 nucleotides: TGTGCCAGCAGGCCCACAGGGGGTTGGCGGGACTATGGCTACACCTTC.

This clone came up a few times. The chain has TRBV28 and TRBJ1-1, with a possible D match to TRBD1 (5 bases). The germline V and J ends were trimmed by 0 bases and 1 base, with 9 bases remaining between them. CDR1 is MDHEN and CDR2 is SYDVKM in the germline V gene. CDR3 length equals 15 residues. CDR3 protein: CASSLWGRENTEAFF. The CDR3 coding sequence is TGTGCCAGCAGTTTATGGGGCAGGGAGAACACTGAAGCTTTCTTT. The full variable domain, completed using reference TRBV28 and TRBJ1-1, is DVKVTQSSRYLVKRTGEKVFLECVQDMDHENMFWYRQDPGLGLRLIYFSYDVKMKEKGDIPEGYSVSREKKERFSLILESASTNQTSMYLCASSLWGRENTEAFFGQGTRLTVV.

CDR3 nucleotides: TGTGCCAGCAGTTTGACAGGCTGTGGCTACACCTTC. Its translation: CASSLTGCGYTF. The V and J genes are TRBV6-5 and TRBJ1-2, with a weak D call TRBD1 (6 bases). The length of the CDR3 is 12 residues. V shed 4 bases and J shed 7 bases, with 10 bases lying between them. In germline, CDR1 is MNHEY, CDR2 SVGAGI.

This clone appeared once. The CDR3 DNA reads TGTGCCCTGGGGACATCAATGAACACTGAAGCTTTCTTT. Translating it yields CALGTSMNTEAFF. This chain joins TRBV30 and TRBJ1-1, with TRBD1 as a possible D gene (6 bases). The CDR3 sequence is 13 residues long. Looked up from germline, CDR1 is GTSNPN and CDR2 is SVGIG (reference sequence). Trimming took off 8 bases at V and 0 bases at J, with 13 bases between the two ends.

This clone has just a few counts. The CDR3 sequence: CASSPPGQFYEQYF. The CDR3 DNA follows: TGTGCCAGCAGCCCACCGGGACAGTTCTACGAGCAGTACTTC. The rearrangement uses TRBV28 and TRBJ2-7; 7 bases are a match to TRBD1. Germline V gene sequence: CDR1 MDHEN, CDR2 SYDVKM. The trim removed 6 bases at V and 3 bases at J, leaving 8 bases unmatched. The CDR3 runs 14 residues.